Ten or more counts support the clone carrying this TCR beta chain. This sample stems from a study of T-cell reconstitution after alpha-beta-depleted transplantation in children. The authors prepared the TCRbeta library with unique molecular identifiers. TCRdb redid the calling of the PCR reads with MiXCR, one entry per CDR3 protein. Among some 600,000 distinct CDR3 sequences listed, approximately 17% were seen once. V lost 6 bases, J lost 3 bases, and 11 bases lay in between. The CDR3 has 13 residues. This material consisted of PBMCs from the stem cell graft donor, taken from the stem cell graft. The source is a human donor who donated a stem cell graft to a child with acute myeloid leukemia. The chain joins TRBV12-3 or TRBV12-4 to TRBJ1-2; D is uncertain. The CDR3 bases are TGTGCCAGCAGCCCTGGTTCAGACTATGGCTACACCTTC. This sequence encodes CASSPGSDYGYTF.